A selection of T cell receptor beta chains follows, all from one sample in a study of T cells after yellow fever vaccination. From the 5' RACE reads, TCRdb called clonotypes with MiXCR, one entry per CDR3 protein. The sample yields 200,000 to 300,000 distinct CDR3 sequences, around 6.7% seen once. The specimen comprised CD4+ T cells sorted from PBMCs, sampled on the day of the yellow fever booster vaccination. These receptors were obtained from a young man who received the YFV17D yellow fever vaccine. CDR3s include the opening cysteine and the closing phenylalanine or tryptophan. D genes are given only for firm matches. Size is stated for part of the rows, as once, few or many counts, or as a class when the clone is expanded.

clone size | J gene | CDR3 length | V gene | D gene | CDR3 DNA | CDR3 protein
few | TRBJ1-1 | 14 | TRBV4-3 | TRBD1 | TGCGCCAGCAGCTCCGACAGGGCCGTCCTTGAAGCTTTCTTT | CASSSDRAVLEAFF
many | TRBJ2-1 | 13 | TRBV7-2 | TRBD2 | TGTGCCAGCAGCACCGGACTAGCTGAGAGGCAGTTCTTC | CASSTGLAERQFF
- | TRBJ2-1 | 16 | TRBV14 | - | TGTGCCAGCAGCCAGAGGGGACCCAGCTCCTACAATGAGCAGTTCTTC | CASSQRGPSSYNEQFF
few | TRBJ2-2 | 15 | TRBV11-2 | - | TGTGCCAGCAGCTTATTCGGGAGTTTCGCCGGGGAGCTGTTTTTT | CASSLFGSFAGELFF
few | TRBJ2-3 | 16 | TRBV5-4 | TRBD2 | TGTGCCAGCAGCAGGACTAGCGGGAGTGGCACAGATACGCAGTATTTT | CASSRTSGSGTDTQYF
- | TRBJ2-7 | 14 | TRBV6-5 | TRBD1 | TGTGCCAGCAGTTACTGGGACAGGGCCTACGAGCAGTACTTC | CASSYWDRAYEQYF
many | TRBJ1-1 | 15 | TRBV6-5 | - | TGTGCCAGCAGTTTTTCGGGACACCTGAACACTGAAGCTTTCTTT | CASSFSGHLNTEAFF
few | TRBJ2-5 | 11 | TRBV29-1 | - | TGCAGCGTTGAGATGGGGGCGACCCAGTACTTC | CSVEMGATQYF
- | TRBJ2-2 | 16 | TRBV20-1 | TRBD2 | TGCAGTGCTAGCTATCTTGGGACTAGAATAGCCGGGGAGCTGTTTTTT | CSASYLGTRIAGELFF
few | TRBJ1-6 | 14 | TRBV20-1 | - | TGCAGTGCGTTACCGTTTTCTTATAATTCACCCCTCCACTTT | CSALPFSYNSPLHF
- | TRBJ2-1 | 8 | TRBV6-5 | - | TGTGCCAGCAGTTACGAGTTCTTC | CASSYEFF
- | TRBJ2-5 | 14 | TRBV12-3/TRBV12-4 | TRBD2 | TGTGCCAGCAGTGCTCTAGCGGGAGTGGGGACCCAGTACTTC | CASSALAGVGTQYF